This T cell receptor beta chain was obtained from a study of regulatory T cells in long-lasting Graves disease. This sample's time point: newly diagnosed GD, antithyroid drugs for less than 3 months. The TCR library was made from RNA extracted from PBMCs. CDR3 length: 14 residues. V lost 4 bases and J 4 bases, leaving 13 bases between the germline ends. CDR1 is MNHNS and CDR2 is SASEGT in the germline V gene. Through Arm-PCR of CDR3 regions and iRepertoire HTBI primers, TCR beta libraries were built. Via MiXCR, TCRdb re-called the multiplex PCR reads, giving one row per CDR3 protein. The top ten hold about 25% of the sample, which has about 420,000 distinct CDR3 sequences, about 16% seen once. This clonotype was detected a few times. This sample was also put to use in a study of T cells in Graves' hyperthyroidism and ophthalmopathy.

The sequencing here drew on peripheral blood mononuclear cells (PBMCs), taken at new diagnosis, from a patient treated with antithyroid drugs. This receptor was taken from a woman in her late teens or twenties with Graves disease. The chain joins TRBV6-1 to TRBJ1-2; D gene uncertain. CDR3 loop: CASSVPRQIYGYTF. CDR3 DNA: TGTGCCAGCAGTGTACCCCGGCAGATCTATGGCTACACCTTC.